Shown below are 18 T cell receptor beta chains from a single sample sequenced in a study of patients and donors after allogeneic stem cell transplantation. TCRdb fed the RT-PCR reads into MiXCR, producing one record per CDR3 protein. The sample lists about 160,000 distinct CDR3 sequences; approximately 25% were seen once. Sequenced: blood, either unsorted or a sorted T cell fraction (not recorded which). The receptors shown here come from a human donor who was either an allogeneic HSCT recipient or a stem cell or donor lymphocyte infusion donor (not recorded which). It is not recorded whose cells these are; they may come from a transplant donor.

Here the CDR3 DNA reads TGTGCCAGCAGTCGGATTGGGGGAGCTCCTTACAATGAGCAGTTCTTC. Its translation: CASSRIGGAPYNEQFF. J is TRBJ2-1 and V is TRBV6-6; D may be TRBD1 or TRBD2 (5 bases each). From germline, CDR1 is MNHNY and CDR2 SVGAGI (reference sequence). This CDR3 spans 16 amino acids. The V end lost 5 bases, the J end lost 4 bases, and 18 bases lay between the germline ends.

This clonotype was seen a handful of times. The genes are TRBV7-6 and TRBJ2-2; unclear D gene. Deletions cut 4 bases from V and 4 bases from J, with 16 bases between. Germline V gene lookup returns CDR1 SGHVS and CDR2 FNYEAQ. The CDR3 runs to 16 residues. The CDR3 spells CASSSGPPAPTGELFF. CDR3 bases: TGTGCCAGCAGCTCTGGACCTCCTGCCCCCACCGGGGAGCTGTTTTTT. The whole variable domain, filled in from reference TRBV7-6 and TRBJ2-2, reads GAGVSQSPRYKVTKRGQDVALRCDPISGHVSLYWYRQALGQGPEFLTYFNYEAQQDKSGLPNDRFSAERPEGSISTLTIQRTEQRDSAMYRCASSSGPPAPTGELFFGEGSRLTVL.

This clonotype appeared many times. The rearrangement links TRBV9 to TRBJ1-3; D unclear. The germline V gene has CDR1 SGDLS and CDR2 YYNGEE. The CDR3 loop spans 14 amino acids. V was trimmed by 0 bases and J by 3 bases, leaving 7 bases between them. This CDR3 is CASSVERYGNTIYF. CDR3 bases: TGTGCCAGCAGCGTAGAACGTTATGGAAACACCATATATTTT.

CDR3 region: CSARESDGGTDTQYF. The CDR3 DNA sequence: TGCAGTGCTAGAGAGTCCGACGGGGGCACAGATACGCAGTATTTT. The chain has TRBV20-1 and TRBJ2-3, with a possible D match to TRBD2 (5 bases). Between the trimmed V and J ends, which lost 0 bases and 1 base, there was a span of 11 bases. CDR3 length: 15 amino acids. The germline V gene has CDR1 DFQATT and CDR2 SNEGSKA (reference sequence).

The chain links TRBV5-6 to TRBJ2-5; perhaps TRBD1 as D (6 bases). There are 15 residues in the CDR3. Between the trimmed V and J ends, which lost 2 bases and 4 bases, there was a span of 15 bases. The germline V gene encodes CDR1 SGHDT and CDR2 YYEEEE. The CDR3 DNA reads TGTGCCAGCAGCTTAGGGGACAATGGGGCAGAGACCCAGTACTTC. Translating it yields CASSLGDNGAETQYF.

This clonotype was found a few times. This chain joins TRBV20-1 and TRBJ2-1; 7 positions agree with TRBD2. J gave up 0 bases and V 6 bases, and 8 bases lay outside the gene matches. The CDR3 is 15 amino acids. Germline V lookup: CDR1 DFQATT, CDR2 SNEGSKA (reference sequence). CDR3 sequence reads: CSAVSAGSSYNEQFF. CDR3 in DNA: TGCAGTGCAGTTTCAGCGGGGAGCTCCTACAATGAGCAGTTCTTC.

This clonotype has only a few counts. This chain joins TRBV10-3 and TRBJ1-1, with D tentatively TRBD1 (6 bases). V lost 3 bases and J lost 0, with 20 bases in between. Looked up from germline, CDR1 is ENHRY and CDR2 is SYGVKD. The CDR3 sequence is 18 residues long. CDR3 nucleotide sequence: TGTGCCATCAGTGAAGGCCCACCAGGACAGAACCTGAACACTGAAGCTTTCTTT. Its protein is CAISEGPPGQNLNTEAFF.

V is TRBV19 and J is TRBJ1-2; 9 bases map to TRBD1. The V gene end was trimmed by 9 bases and the J gene end by 3 bases; junction bases not matched to a gene: 8. CDR1 and CDR2 (germline): LNHDA, SQIVND (reference sequence). The CDR3 has 14 amino acids. The CDR3 is CASLSGQGYYGYTF. The CDR3 DNA sequence: TGTGCCAGCCTTTCGGGACAGGGTTACTATGGCTACACCTTC. The full variable domain, rest sourced from reference TRBV19 and TRBJ1-2, is DGGITQSPKYLFRKEGQNVTLSCEQNLNHDAMYWYRQDPGQGLRLIYYSQIVNDFQKGDIAEGYSVSREKKESFPLTVTSAQKNPTAFYLCASLSGQGYYGYTFGSGTRLTVV.

Note on this clonotype: At one end the junction does not follow the germline gene, possibly because of a read error. This CDR3 is CSLEGLEGGYNEQFF. The CDR3, as DNA: TGCAGCCTTGAGGGCCTCGAGGGGGGGTACAATGAGCAGTTCTTC. The chain uses TRBV29-1 and TRBJ2-1, with a tentative D call TRBD2 (7 bases). CDR3 length: 15 amino acids. Germline values: CDR1 SQVTM, CDR2 ANQGSEA.

V is TRBV2 and J is TRBJ2-7; TRBD2 matches 8 bases. From germline, CDR1 is SNHLY and CDR2 FYNNEI. The CDR3 has 17 amino acids. With V trimmed by 2 bases and J by 0 bases, 9 bases remained unmatched. The DNA for the CDR3 is TGTGCCAGCAGTGAATACTCGAGTCTAGCGGGCTCCTACGAGCAGTACTTC. The encoded protein is CASSEYSSLAGSYEQYF.

This sequence joins TRBV24-1 and TRBJ2-1; 12 nucleotides align to TRBD2. Germline V gene sequence: CDR1 KGHDR, CDR2 SFDVKD. This CDR3 comprises 15 residues. The ends lost 9 bases at V and 4 bases at J; junction bases unmatched: 6. The CDR3 spells CATAGLAGLYNEQFF. The CDR3 nucleotides read TGTGCCACCGCAGGACTAGCGGGATTGTACAATGAGCAGTTCTTC.

This rearrangement joins TRBV4-1 to TRBJ2-7, with 11 bases that match TRBD2. The junction had 14 bases not matched to a gene; V was cut back by 4 bases and J by 6 bases. The CDR3 totals 17 residues. Germline V gives CDR1 MGHRA, CDR2 YSYEKL. CDR3 protein: CASSPQRLAGILAEQYF. In DNA, the CDR3 is TGCGCCAGCAGCCCGCAAAGACTAGCGGGAATTCTAGCCGAGCAGTACTTC.

This clonotype was detected only a few times. The chain has TRBV4-1 and TRBJ2-1; TRBD2 matches 8 bases. The germline gives CDR1 MGHRA, CDR2 YSYEKL. The CDR3 has 17 residues. With 1 base clipped from V and 5 bases from J, the junction kept 10 bases outside the gene matches. The CDR3 loop reads CASSQGAGTSYHNEQFF. The DNA of the CDR3 is TGCGCCAGCAGCCAAGGGGCCGGGACTAGTTATCACAATGAGCAGTTCTTC.

This clonotype was detected a few times. The genes are TRBV2 and TRBJ1-1; D perhaps matches TRBD1 (5 bases). This CDR3 spans 11 amino acids. Germline CDR1 SNHLY, CDR2 FYNNEI. V was trimmed by 6 bases and J by 7 bases, leaving 9 bases between them. CDR3 in DNA: TGTGCCAGCAGACAGGCTGATGAAGCTTTCTTT. It codes for CASRQADEAFF.

This clonotype was recorded many times. The rearrangement joins TRBV5-1 to TRBJ1-2; 7 nucleotides align to TRBD1. The junction had 7 bases not matched to a gene; V was cut back by 1 base and J by 4 bases. CDR3 length: 15 amino acids. CDR1 is SGHRS, CDR2 YFSETQ, per germline. The CDR3 nucleotides read TGCGCCAGCAGCTTGAGGCAGGGGGAGACCTATGGCTACACCTTC. This encodes CASSLRQGETYGYTF.

The chain is built from TRBV20-1 and TRBJ2-3; 8 bases align to TRBD2. Germline assignment: CDR1 DFQATT and CDR2 SNEGSKA (reference sequence). The junction had 6 bases not matched to a gene; V was cut back by 6 bases and J by 4 bases. The CDR3 extends over 13 amino acids. CDR3 sequence: CSALTSDSDTQYF. CDR3 DNA: TGCAGTGCACTGACTAGCGATTCAGATACGCAGTATTTT.

The genes are TRBV5-1 and TRBJ2-5, with 12 bases identical to TRBD1. The CDR3 spans 15 residues. Germline values: CDR1 SGHRS, CDR2 YFSETQ. J was trimmed by 5 bases and V by 4 bases; bases with no gene match: 6. The CDR3 DNA is TGCGCCAGCAGCCCCGGGGACAGGGGGCCGGAGACCCAGTACTTC. Translation: CASSPGDRGPETQYF.

The chain combines TRBV19 with TRBJ2-2, with TRBD2 matching over 10 bases. Germline-derived CDR1 and CDR2 are LNHDA and SQIVND (reference sequence). Unmatched junction bases numbered 5, after V lost 8 bases and J lost 2 bases. The CDR3 totals 15 residues. As DNA, the CDR3 is TGTGCCAGTCTCGGACTAGCGGCTAACACCGGGGAGCTGTTTTTT. Translation: CASLGLAANTGELFF.